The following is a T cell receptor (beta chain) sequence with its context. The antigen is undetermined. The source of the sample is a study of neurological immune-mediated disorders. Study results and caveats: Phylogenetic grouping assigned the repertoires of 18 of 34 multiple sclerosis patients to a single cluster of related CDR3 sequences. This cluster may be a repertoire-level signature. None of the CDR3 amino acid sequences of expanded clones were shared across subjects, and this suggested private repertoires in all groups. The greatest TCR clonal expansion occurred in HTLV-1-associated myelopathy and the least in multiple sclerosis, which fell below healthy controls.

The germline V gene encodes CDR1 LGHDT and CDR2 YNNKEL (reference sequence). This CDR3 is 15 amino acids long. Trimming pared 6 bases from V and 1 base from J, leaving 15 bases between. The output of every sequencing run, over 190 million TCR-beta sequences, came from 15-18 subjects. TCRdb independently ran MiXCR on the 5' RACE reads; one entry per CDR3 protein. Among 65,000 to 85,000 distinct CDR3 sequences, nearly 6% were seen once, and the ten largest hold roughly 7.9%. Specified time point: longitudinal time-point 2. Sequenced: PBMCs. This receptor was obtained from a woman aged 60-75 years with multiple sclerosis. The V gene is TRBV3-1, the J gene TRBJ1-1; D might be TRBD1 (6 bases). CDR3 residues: CASRESGVKNTEAFF. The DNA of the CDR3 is TGTGCCAGCAGGGAATCAGGGGTAAAGAACACTGAAGCTTTCTTT.